Reported below is one T cell receptor beta chain. No antigen is known for it. Base quality data are lacking; no much larger clone is found one base away. This sample was taken from a study of T cell responses to AZD1222 COVID-19 vaccine (dated by TCRdb to 2020 to 2022). The study in broad terms: AZD1222 recipients given second doses at about 4 weeks or at about 12 weeks were pooled, since spike-specific TCR depth and breadth were not found to differ between the two schedules. A total of 230 to 250 trial participants underwent TCR sequencing, of whom 207 received two doses of AZD1222 and 26 received two doses of the MenACWY control vaccine. Enrollment into the trials was organized by age into subgroups of 18-55, 56-69 and 70-plus years, and those subgroups contained about 160, 30 and 59 TCR-sequenced participants, respectively. What the authors observed across the whole study: Epitopes outside the regions mutated in the B.1.351 and B.1.1.7 variants were reportedly recognized by nearly half of the unique spike-specific TCRs. Because no day 14 peak-response samples were available, the repertoires could be characterized only after the peak T cell response. Conclusions about previously exposed vaccinees are limited because only six or seven AZD1222 recipients were SARS-CoV-2 seropositive at baseline. Spike-specific TCR breadth and depth rose significantly after two AZD1222 doses compared with day 0 and with MenACWY recipients. The whole spike protein was spanned by vaccine-associated CD4 TCRs, and dominant responses were seen in regions 160-218 and 743-854. The 56-69-year group was small, and its depth increase did not reach significance, likely because of low power. Participants were mostly white British and included more females than males, and it was suggested by the authors that clonal diversity may have been underestimated.

The CDR3 covers 14 residues, taking in both the cysteine and the phenylalanine. The retained sequence is limited to the CDR3, 42 bases, with the frame set at the first base. The germline V gene supplies CDR1 MNHEY and CDR2 SVGAGI. Clipping removes 10 bases from V and 2 bases from J, with 10 as the unmatched junction base count. The CDR3 regions of human TCRbeta chains were analyzed by immunosequencing. In the source study's methods: TCRs in the repertoires were compared against a reference library of SARS-CoV-2-specific TCRs that had been generated with the MIRA antigen-specificity platform. Breadth was defined as the fraction of unique TCRs that were SARS-CoV-2-associated. Depth was defined as the fraction of total T cells that were SARS-CoV-2-associated. Using the MIRA data, each spike-specific TCR was mapped to the spike region that the TCR reacts to and placed in a CD4 or CD8 class. Log10-transformed breadth and depth values were compared by one-way ANOVA with Sidak's multiple comparisons tests. This immuneACCESS table, as held by TCRdb, lists in-frame sequences with V and J called but not all clones. Of the missing ones, under half trace to an unresolved V gene in checked studies; the others have no known cause. From that table come the V and J calls and clone size; the DNA was used to work out D and trimming. This sample holds about 130,000 clones; approximately 90% were observed only once. Roughly 3.7% of the sample comes from the top ten.

What the time point label conveys for this sample: baseline before first vaccination. The vaccinee samples were drawn from two UK trials, COV001 and COV002, one of which was a single-blind randomized controlled phase 2/3 trial testing AZD1222 (ChAdOx1 nCoV-19) in healthy adults. For TCRbeta chain sequencing, PBMC samples from trial participants were taken at day 0 and at day 28 after the second dose. This chain is built from TRBV6-5 and TRBJ2-5, with TRBD2 matching 7 junction bases. The clonotype comes from an adult in good health. The starting material was peripheral blood, obtained on day 0 of AZD1222 vaccination. The base sequence is TGTGCCACCCAGGGCGGGAGCTCTCAAGAGACCCAGTACTTC. Its translation is CATQGGSSQETQYF.